This T cell receptor (beta chain) was captured in a study of blood T cell repertoires in COVID-19. For the study at large: Sources were T cells, B-cell-depleted T cells, or PBMCs; the material itself was cDNA or gDNA.

Clones were sequenced by immunoSEQ multiplex PCR, and TCRdb holds only the in-frame ones, with some missing. The sample has hundreds of thousands of clones; roughly nine tenths are singletons. This clone was observed a handful of times. The CDR3 runs to 14 residues. The germline V gene has CDR1 SGHRS and CDR2 YFSETQ. V was clipped by 1 base and J by 5 bases, with 12 bases between them. This receptor was identified in a woman in her thirties who had recovered from COVID-19. The chain uses TRBV5-1 and TRBJ1-1; tentatively, D is TRBD1 (5 bases). The sample consisted of PBMCs or T cells enriched from blood (not recorded which). This CDR3 is CASSLMGRGTEAFF. As DNA, the CDR3 is TGCGCCAGCAGCTTGATGGGTCGGGGGACTGAAGCTTTCTTT.